This note documents a single TCR beta chain sequence. Antigen specificity is unknown. This entry is derived from a study of human T cells and chemical hapten exposure. The library tagged individual cDNA molecules with unique molecular identifiers. In the authors' methods: Sampled TCR counts reached a median of 95,638 per sample, with values ranging from about 23,224 to 700,000. TCRdb independently ran MiXCR on the RACE reads; one entry per CDR3 protein. TCRdb, not the original authors, processed these V and J calls. The profile shows over 35,000 distinct CDR3 sequences, 8.9% of them singletons. The CDR3 runs 17 residues. Germline CDR1 and CDR2: SGHVS and FNYEAQ. Losses at the gene ends were 5 bases for V and 8 bases for J; bases not matched to a gene: 13. Time point defined: patch test 2, 6 weeks after DPC sensitization. This sample's treatment: therapeutic diphenylcyclopropenone sensitization with weekly scalp DPC. Donors, patients with alopecia ranging from 18 to 70 years old and judged suitable for DPC, provided samples.

Broader study findings: Patch test score was positively correlated with the counts of PT1 expanded TCRs.

This chain joins TRBV7-6 and TRBJ2-1, with TRBD2 matching over 12 bases. The sample was whole blood, taken in connection with sensitization to the hapten diphenylcyclopropenone (DPC). The receptor was derived from a woman between 40 and 50 years old with alopecia areata. Some clones in this sample may be carry-over from other donors' samples. CDR3 nucleotide sequence: TGTGCCAGCAGCCGCGCGCTAGCGGGGGGGCCACGCGATGAGCAGTTCTTC. Translation: CASSRALAGGPRDEQFF.